This TCR beta chain was documented in a study of a mutant IDH1 vaccine in newly diagnosed glioma. Background on the study: Receipt of radiotherapy, temozolomide, or both preceded the study, and most received both.

Sequenced by immunoSEQ multiplex PCR; TCRdb stores in-frame clones only, minus some. The sample lists roughly 41,000 clones, roughly 92% occurring once. The V gene end was trimmed by 7 bases and the J gene end by 6 bases; junction bases not matched to a gene: 10. The V gene's germline CDR1 is KGHSH and CDR2 LQKENI. This CDR3 spans 14 amino acids. Specified time point: baseline, week 1 (first vaccination visit). Treatment reported: pre-vaccination baseline after standard-of-care therapy. The chain has TRBV18 and TRBJ1-1; 8 bases fit TRBD1. Sequenced material: PBMCs, taken from a glioma patient treated with radiotherapy, temozolomide or both. The sequence was collected from a man aged 18 to 29 with glioma. The CDR3 DNA follows: TGTGCCAGCTTCACCACGCAGGGGGCCCCTGAAGCTTTCTTT. It specifies CASFTTQGAPEAFF.